This TCR beta chain emerged from a study of radiotherapy plus CTLA-4 blockade in lung cancer. Looking at the study overall: Objective responses were observed in 18% of patients, and disease control was achieved by 31%. Notes on the study in general: Interferon-beta, together with early blood T cell clone dynamics, reportedly best predicted response.

Patients in the study, people with chemo-refractory metastatic non-small-cell lung cancer, received focal radiation plus ipilimumab CTLA-4 blockade. On this clone: Antigen: not known.

CDR3 length equals 12 residues. The germline gives CDR1 SGDLS, CDR2 YYNGEE. Deletions cut 0 bases from V and 6 bases from J, with 6 bases between. Sequencing used immunoSEQ multiplex PCR; TCRdb keeps in-frame clones, though not all of them. The sample includes around 40,000 clones, about 77% of them seen just once. The V and J genes are TRBV9 and TRBJ1-2; D gene unclear. The clonotype was recovered from a human donor with non-small cell lung cancer who had stable disease on radiotherapy plus ipilimumab. The sequencing used peripheral blood, collected from a patient treated with radiotherapy plus ipilimumab. DNA for the CDR3: TGTGCCAGCAGCGTAGGAGCAAATGGCTACACCTTC. Translation: CASSVGANGYTF.